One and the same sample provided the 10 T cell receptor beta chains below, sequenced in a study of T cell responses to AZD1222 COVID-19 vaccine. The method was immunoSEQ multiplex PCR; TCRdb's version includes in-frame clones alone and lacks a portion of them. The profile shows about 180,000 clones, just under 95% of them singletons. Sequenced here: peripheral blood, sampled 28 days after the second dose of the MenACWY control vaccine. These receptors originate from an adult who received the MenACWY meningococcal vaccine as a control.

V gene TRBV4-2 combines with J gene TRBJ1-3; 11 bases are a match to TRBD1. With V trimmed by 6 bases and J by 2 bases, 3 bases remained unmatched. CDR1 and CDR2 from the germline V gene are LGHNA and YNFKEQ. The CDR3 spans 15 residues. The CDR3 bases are TGTGCCAGCAGGGAGGACAGGGGGCCTGGAAACACCATATATTTT. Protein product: CASREDRGPGNTIYF.

In DNA, the CDR3 is TGTGCCAGCAGTTACACAGGGCTCACTGAAGCTTTCTTT. Its protein product is CASSYTGLTEAFF. The chain uses TRBV6-2 or TRBV6-3 and TRBJ1-1, with D possibly being TRBD1 (6 bases). V was cut by 2 bases and J by 4 bases, with 8 bases left in between. From germline, CDR1 is MNHEY and CDR2 SVGEGT. The CDR3 is 13 amino acids.

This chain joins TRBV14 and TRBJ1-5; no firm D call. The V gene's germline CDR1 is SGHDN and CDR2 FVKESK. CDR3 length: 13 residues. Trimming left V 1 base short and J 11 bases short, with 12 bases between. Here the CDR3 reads CASSQVWPQSQHF. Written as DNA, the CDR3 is TGTGCCAGCAGCCAAGTTTGGCCCCAATCCCAGCATTTT.

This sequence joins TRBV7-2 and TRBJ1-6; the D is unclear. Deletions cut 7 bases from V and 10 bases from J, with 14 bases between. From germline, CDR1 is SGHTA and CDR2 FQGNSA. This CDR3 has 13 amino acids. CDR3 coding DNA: TGTGCCAGCACCGCGCTGGGCAGCTCACCCCTCCACTTT. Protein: CASTALGSSPLHF.

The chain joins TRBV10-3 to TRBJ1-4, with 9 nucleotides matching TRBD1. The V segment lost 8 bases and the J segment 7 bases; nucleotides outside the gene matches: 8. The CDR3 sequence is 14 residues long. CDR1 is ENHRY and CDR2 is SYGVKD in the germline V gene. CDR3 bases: TGTGCCATCCCCGGAGGGACAGGGCCTGAAAAACTGTTTTTT. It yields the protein CAIPGGTGPEKLFF.

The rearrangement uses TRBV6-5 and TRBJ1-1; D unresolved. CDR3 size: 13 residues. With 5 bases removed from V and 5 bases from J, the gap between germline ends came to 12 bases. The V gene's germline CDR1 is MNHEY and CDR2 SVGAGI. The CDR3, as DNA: TGTGCCAGCAGTCTGGGCCGGTGGACTGAAGCTTTCTTT. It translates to CASSLGRWTEAFF.

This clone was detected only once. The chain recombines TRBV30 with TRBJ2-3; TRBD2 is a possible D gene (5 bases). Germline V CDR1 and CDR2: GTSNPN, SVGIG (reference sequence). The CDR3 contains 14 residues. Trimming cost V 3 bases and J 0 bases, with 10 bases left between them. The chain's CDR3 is CAWSRGFSTDTQYF. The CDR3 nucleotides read TGTGCCTGGAGCCGGGGTTTTAGCACAGATACGCAGTATTTT.

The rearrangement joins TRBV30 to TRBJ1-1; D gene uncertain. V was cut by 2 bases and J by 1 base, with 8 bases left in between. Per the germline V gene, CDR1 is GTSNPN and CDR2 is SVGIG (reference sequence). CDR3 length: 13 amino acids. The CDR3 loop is CAWSIRGNTEAFF. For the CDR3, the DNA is TGTGCCTGGAGTATACGGGGGAACACTGAAGCTTTCTTT. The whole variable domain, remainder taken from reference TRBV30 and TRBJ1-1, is SQTIHQWPATLVQPVGSPLSLECTVEGTSNPNLYWYRQAAGRGLQLLFYSVGIGQISSEVPQNLSASRPQDRQFILSSKKLLLSDSGFYLCAWSIRGNTEAFFGQGTRLTVV.

The CDR3 sequence is CASSEGTGLSNTIYF. As DNA, the CDR3 is TGTGCCAGCAGTGAAGGGACAGGGCTTAGCAACACCATATATTTT. The V call is TRBV6-1, the J call TRBJ1-3; 8 positions agree with TRBD1. Germline assignment: CDR1 MNHNS and CDR2 SASEGT. With V trimmed by 1 base and J by 7 bases, 6 bases remained unmatched. The CDR3 has 15 amino acids.

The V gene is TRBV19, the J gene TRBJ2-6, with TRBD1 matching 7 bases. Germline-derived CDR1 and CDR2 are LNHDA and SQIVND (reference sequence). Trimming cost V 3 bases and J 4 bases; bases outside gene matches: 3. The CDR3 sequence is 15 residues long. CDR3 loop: CASSIEGAGANVLTF. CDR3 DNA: TGTGCCAGTAGTATCGAGGGGGCGGGGGCCAACGTCCTGACTTTC. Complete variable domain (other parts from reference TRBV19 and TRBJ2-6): DGGITQSPKYLFRKEGQNVTLSCEQNLNHDAMYWYRQDPGQGLRLIYYSQIVNDFQKGDIAEGYSVSREKKESFPLTVTSAQKNPTAFYLCASSIEGAGANVLTFGAGSRLTVL.